A single sample gave rise to the 27 T cell receptor beta chains below, sequenced in a study of cytomegalovirus exposure and HLA in healthy donors. The PCR employed 60 Vbeta primers together with 13 Jbeta primers. The method was immunoSEQ multiplex PCR; TCRdb's version includes in-frame clones alone and lacks a portion of them. The sample has under 200,000 clones, approximately 81% seen once; the top ten hold less than 3%. Sample: PBMCs. Receptors originate from a female donor in good health and CMV-seronegative.

The V and J genes are TRBV5-6 and TRBJ1-2, with a tentative D call TRBD1 (6 bases). In germline, CDR1 is SGHDT, CDR2 YYEEEE. V was pared by 3 bases and J by 1 base, with 19 bases between. This CDR3 is built from 17 residues. The CDR3 sequence: CASSYPEGGPINYGYTF. The CDR3 nucleotides read TGTGCCAGCAGCTACCCAGAAGGGGGACCGATTAACTATGGCTACACCTTC.

V gene TRBV19 combines with J gene TRBJ1-2; 8 nucleotides agree with TRBD1. Germline CDR1 is LNHDA and CDR2 is SQIVND (reference sequence). V was pared by 5 bases and J by 7 bases, with 12 bases of the junction left unmatched. This CDR3 contains 15 residues. CDR3 sequence (DNA): TGTGCCAGTAGTCTCCGGGACAGGCATCCCTCTGGCTACACCTTC. This sequence encodes CASSLRDRHPSGYTF.

This clone has a handful of counts. The J gene is TRBJ2-7, the V gene TRBV7-3, with D maybe TRBD1 (6 bases). This CDR3 region has 13 residues. CDR1 is SGHTA, CDR2 FQGTGA, per germline. Trimming removed 5 bases at V and 4 bases at J, with 12 bases between. CDR3 sequence (DNA): TGTGCCAGCAGCCCCAGGGGTGGTTACGAGCAGTACTTC. This codes for CASSPRGGYEQYF.

The rearrangement uses TRBV4-3 and TRBJ2-5, with D tentatively TRBD1 (8 bases). CDR3 length: 16 residues. V was trimmed by 2 bases and J by 2 bases, leaving 15 bases between them. Germline-derived CDR1 and CDR2 are LGHNA and YSLEER. The CDR3 sequence: CASSQSGTGSQETQYF. In DNA, the CDR3 is TGCGCCAGCAGCCAAAGCGGGACAGGTTCACAAGAGACCCAGTACTTC.

In its sample, this clone was seen a few times. The chain employs TRBV10-3 and TRBJ2-7; a weak D match, TRBD2 (5 bases). The CDR3 loop spans 15 amino acids. Trimming removed 4 bases from V and 5 bases from J, with 18 bases in between. Germline V gives CDR1 ENHRY, CDR2 SYGVKD. The CDR3: CAISGPEGHEDEQYF. CDR3 bases: TGTGCCATCAGTGGCCCCGAGGGTCACGAAGACGAGCAGTACTTC.

This chain joins TRBV5-1 and TRBJ2-5; 8 nucleotides align to TRBD1. V gave up 3 bases and J gave up 2 bases; unmatched junction bases: 3. The CDR3 has 14 residues. Germline assignment: CDR1 SGHRS and CDR2 YFSETQ. The CDR3 region is CASSSTGGQETQYF. CDR3 nucleotides: TGCGCCAGCAGCTCCACAGGGGGACAAGAGACCCAGTACTTC.

The chain has TRBV7-3 and TRBJ1-3, with a weak D call TRBD1 (5 bases). Trimming shortened V by 5 bases and J by 4 bases, and 15 bases separated the two germline ends. Germline V CDR1 and CDR2: SGHTA, FQGTGA. The length of the CDR3 is 15 residues. CDR3 nucleotide sequence: TGTGCCAGCAGCCCCGCGCCAGGGTTGGGAAACACCATATATTTT. Protein sequence: CASSPAPGLGNTIYF.

This clone came up once. The gene calls are TRBV7-2 and TRBJ2-5; 12 bases are a match to TRBD2. The germline V gene has CDR1 SGHTA and CDR2 FQGNSA. This CDR3 region has 17 residues. J gave up 1 base and V 5 bases, and 8 bases lay outside the gene matches. CDR3 loop: CASSPRPGLAGQETQYF. The CDR3 DNA reads TGTGCCAGCAGCCCCCGTCCGGGACTAGCGGGCCAAGAGACCCAGTACTTC. The variable domain in full, completed from reference TRBV7-2 and TRBJ2-5, reads GAGVSQSPSNKVTEKGKDVELRCDPISGHTALYWYRQSLGQGLEFLIYFQGNSAPDKSGLPSDRFSAERTGGSVSTLTIQRTQQEDSAVYLCASSPRPGLAGQETQYFGPGTRLLVL.

The chain links TRBV7-9 to TRBJ2-5, with D uncertain. Germline CDR1 SEHNR, CDR2 FQNEAQ (reference sequence). Trimming cost V 2 bases and J 5 bases, with 6 bases left between them. The CDR3 totals 12 residues. CDR3 in amino acids: CASSLSVETQYF. The CDR3 DNA reads TGTGCCAGCAGCTTAAGCGTTGAGACCCAGTACTTC.

This clone was observed a handful of times. The chain joins TRBV5-6 to TRBJ2-2, with 10 bases identical to TRBD1. From germline, CDR1 is SGHDT and CDR2 YYEEEE. V was pared by 0 bases and J by 4 bases, with 0 bases of the junction left unmatched. The CDR3 runs 15 residues. Here the CDR3 DNA reads TGTGCCAGCAGCTTGGGACAGGGGGCCACCGGGGAGCTGTTTTTT. It specifies CASSLGQGATGELFF. Full variable domain (remainder filled in from reference TRBV5-6 and TRBJ2-2): DAGVTQSPTHLIKTRGQQVTLRCSPKSGHDTVSWYQQALGQGPQFIFQYYEEEERQRGNFPDRFSGHQFPNYSSELNVNALLLGDSALYLCASSLGQGATGELFFGEGSRLTVL.

V usage is TRBV6-1 and J usage is TRBJ1-2, with 10 bases that match TRBD1. Trimming at V came to 3 bases and at J to 5 bases, leaving 6 bases not matched to a gene. This CDR3 contains 15 residues. Germline V lookup: CDR1 MNHNS, CDR2 SASEGT. This CDR3 is CASSDWTGGSYGYTF. In nucleotides, the CDR3 is TGTGCCAGCAGTGACTGGACAGGGGGATCGTATGGCTACACCTTC.

The J gene is TRBJ2-3, the V gene TRBV4-3; TRBD2 aligns across 10 bases. From germline, CDR1 is LGHNA and CDR2 YSLEER. V trimming: 5 bases; J trimming: 5 bases; junction bases outside the gene matches: 13. This CDR3 is built from 17 residues. The CDR3 sequence is CASSSTASSGGIDTQYF. The CDR3 DNA is TGCGCCAGCAGCTCTACCGCGTCTAGCGGGGGAATAGATACGCAGTATTTT.

On this clone itself: A read error may produce the germline difference seen at one junction end. Other nucleotide sequences from this sample produce the same CDR3. The J gene is TRBJ1-1, the V gene TRBV7-2; TRBD1 aligns across 7 bases. The CDR3 length is 15 residues. Per the germline V gene, CDR1 is SGHTA and CDR2 is FQGNSA. For the CDR3, the DNA is TGTGCCAGCAGCTCCCAGACAGGGTTCAACACTGAGGCTTTCTTT. It is translated as CASSSQTGFNTEAFF.

There are a few counts of this clone. The chain employs TRBV6-6 and TRBJ1-4, with D possibly matching TRBD1 (5 bases). The V and J ends lost 2 bases and 8 bases respectively, with 12 bases between them. The CDR3 has 14 amino acids. Looked up from germline, CDR1 is MNHNY and CDR2 is SVGAGI (reference sequence). CDR3 in amino acids: CASSYEGVGEKLFF. CDR3 DNA sequence: TGTGCCAGCAGTTACGAAGGGGTGGGAGAAAAACTGTTTTTT.

The chain joins TRBV10-3 to TRBJ1-5, with 8 bases aligning to TRBD1. The V gene's germline CDR1 is ENHRY and CDR2 SYGVKD. There are 13 residues in the CDR3. The V gene end was trimmed by 5 bases and the J gene end by 5 bases; junction bases not matched to a gene: 2. For the CDR3, the DNA is TGTGCCATCAGTAAGACAGGGGATCAGCCCCAGCATTTT. It yields the protein CAISKTGDQPQHF.

The CDR3 DNA reads TGCGCCAGCAGCCCTGGACAGGAGCAAGAGACCCAGTACTTC. It is translated as CASSPGQEQETQYF. The chain is built from TRBV5-1 and TRBJ2-5, with 7 positions matching TRBD1. The junction had 5 bases not matched to a gene; V was cut back by 4 bases and J by 2 bases. This CDR3 has 14 amino acids. CDR1 and CDR2 from the germline V gene are SGHRS and YFSETQ.

V is TRBV28 and J is TRBJ2-7; D gene unclear. Trimming cost V 3 bases and J 4 bases, with 13 bases left between them. CDR1 is MDHEN, CDR2 SYDVKM, per germline. The CDR3 extends over 14 amino acids. The CDR3 reads CASSFVSAVYEQYF. DNA of the CDR3: TGTGCCAGCAGTTTCGTATCCGCGGTGTACGAGCAGTACTTC.

This clone was seen more than once but under ten times. This chain connects TRBV27 to TRBJ2-5, with a weak D call TRBD1 (5 bases). Germline-derived CDR1 and CDR2 are MNHEY and SMNVEV (reference sequence). Trimming stripped 6 bases from V and 1 base from J, with 12 bases between. The CDR3 is made up of 14 amino acids. The DNA for the CDR3 is TGTGCCAGCAGCCCAGGGTTAATCCAAGAGACCCAGTACTTC. Protein sequence: CASSPGLIQETQYF.

This chain's CDR3 is CASSQQGATNEKLFF. The CDR3 coding sequence is TGTGCCAGTAGTCAGCAGGGGGCAACTAATGAAAAACTGTTTTTT. The rearrangement joins TRBV19 to TRBJ1-4; 7 nucleotides line up with TRBD1. V shed 5 bases, J shed 0 bases, and the junction held 3 bases outside the gene matches. The length of the CDR3 is 15 residues. Germline values: CDR1 LNHDA, CDR2 SQIVND (reference sequence).

The chain is built from TRBV7-9 and TRBJ2-6; no clear D. This CDR3 is 16 amino acids long. Per the germline V gene, CDR1 is SEHNR and CDR2 is FQNEAQ (reference sequence). V lost 5 bases and J 4 bases, leaving 15 bases between the germline ends. The DNA of the CDR3 is TGTGCCAGCAGCGTCAACAACAGCACCGGGGCCAACGTCCTGACTTTC. Translated: CASSVNNSTGANVLTF.

This chain uses TRBV5-8 with TRBJ2-1; a weak D match, TRBD1 (5 bases). V lost 3 bases and J lost 13, with 14 bases in between. Germline loops: CDR1 SGHTS, CDR2 YDEGEE. CDR3 length equals 12 residues. CDR3 sequence: CASSSGKGKQFF. In DNA, the CDR3 is TGTGCCAGCAGCTCCGGTAAGGGGAAACAGTTCTTC.

The table lists this clone with a few counts. This chain connects TRBV20-1 to TRBJ1-1; possibly TRBD1 for D (6 bases). The CDR3 contains 11 residues. Germline-derived CDR1 and CDR2 are DFQATT and SNEGSKA (reference sequence). Trimming removed 5 bases at V and 10 bases at J, with 14 bases between. CDR3 DNA: TGCAGTGCTTTCCAGGGGATAATAGCTTTCTTT. Its translation: CSAFQGIIAFF.

This chain joins TRBV4-3 and TRBJ1-2; unclear D gene. Trimming cost V 0 bases and J 4 bases, with 21 bases left between them. There are 18 residues in the CDR3. CDR1 and CDR2 from the germline V gene are LGHNA and YSLEER. In DNA, the CDR3 is TGCGCCAGCAGCCAAGATCTAAGGTCCGGGTTGTTATCCTATGGCTACACCTTC. It codes for CASSQDLRSGLLSYGYTF.

This clone was seen repeatedly, ten times or more. The chain carries TRBV7-6 and TRBJ1-1; D gene ambiguous. The CDR3 is 15 residues long. The germline gives CDR1 SGHVS, CDR2 FNYEAQ. V was clipped by 1 base and J by 2 bases, with 11 bases between them. Here the CDR3 reads CASSLVEGLNTEAFF. The CDR3 DNA reads TGTGCCAGCAGCTTAGTTGAGGGCCTAAACACTGAAGCTTTCTTT.

As DNA, the CDR3 is TGTGCCAGCAGTAAGACAGGGAACGGGGAGCTGTTTTTT. This codes for CASSKTGNGELFF. J is TRBJ2-2 and V is TRBV7-9, with 7 nucleotides matching TRBD1. The CDR3 loop spans 13 amino acids. Germline loops: CDR1 SEHNR, CDR2 FQNEAQ (reference sequence). Unmatched junction bases numbered 5, after V lost 6 bases and J lost 7 bases.

This clone came up a few times. The chain couples TRBV6-1 to TRBJ1-2; no reliable D call. The V end lost 6 bases, the J end lost 2 bases, and 7 bases lay between the germline ends. CDR3 length: 12 amino acids. The V gene's germline CDR1 is MNHNS and CDR2 SASEGT. Written as DNA, the CDR3 is TGTGCCAGCAGGGTACAGAACTATGGCTACACCTTC. Its translation is CASRVQNYGYTF.

V usage is TRBV5-1 and J usage is TRBJ2-5, with 13 bases fitting TRBD2. V shed 4 bases, J shed 9 bases, and the junction held 9 bases outside the gene matches. This CDR3 is 15 amino acids long. Germline V lookup: CDR1 SGHRS, CDR2 YFSETQ. The CDR3 nucleotides read TGCGCCAGCAGCCGGGGACTAGCGGGGCCCTCGGCCCAGTACTTC. Translating gives CASSRGLAGPSAQYF. Based on the CDR3 plus reference TRBV5-1 and TRBJ2-5, the full variable domain is KAGVTQTPRYLIKTRGQQVTLSCSPISGHRSVSWYQQTPGQGLQFLFEYFSETQRNKGNFPGRFSGRQFSNSRSEMNVSTLELGDSALYLCASSRGLAGPSAQYFGPGTRLLVL.